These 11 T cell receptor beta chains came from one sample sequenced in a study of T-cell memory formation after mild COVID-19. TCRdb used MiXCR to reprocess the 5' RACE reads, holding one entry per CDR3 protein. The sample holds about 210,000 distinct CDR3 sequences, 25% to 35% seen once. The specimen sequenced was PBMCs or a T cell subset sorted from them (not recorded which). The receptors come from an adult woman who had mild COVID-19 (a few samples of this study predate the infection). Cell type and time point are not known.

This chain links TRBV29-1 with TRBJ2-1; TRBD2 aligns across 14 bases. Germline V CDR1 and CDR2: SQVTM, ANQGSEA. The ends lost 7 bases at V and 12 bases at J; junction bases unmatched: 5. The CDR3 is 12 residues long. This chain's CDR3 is CSAPGLAGAQFF. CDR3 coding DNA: TGCAGCGCCCCGGGACTAGCGGGAGCGCAGTTCTTC.

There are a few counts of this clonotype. The DNA for the CDR3 is TGTGCCAGCAGTCAGGGGGCTCGGGGCGAGCAGTACTTC. It encodes CASSQGARGEQYF. This chain uses TRBV12-3 or TRBV12-4 with TRBJ2-7, with 8 bases identical to TRBD1. The J segment lost 6 bases and the V segment lost 5 bases, leaving 6 bases of the junction unmatched. This CDR3 has 13 residues.

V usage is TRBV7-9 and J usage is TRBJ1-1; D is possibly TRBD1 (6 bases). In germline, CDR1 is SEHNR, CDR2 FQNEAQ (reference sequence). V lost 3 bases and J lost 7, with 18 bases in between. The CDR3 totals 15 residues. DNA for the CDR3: TGTGCCAGCAGCTTGGGCCCGGACAGTCGAAATGAAGCTTTCTTT. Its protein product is CASSLGPDSRNEAFF.

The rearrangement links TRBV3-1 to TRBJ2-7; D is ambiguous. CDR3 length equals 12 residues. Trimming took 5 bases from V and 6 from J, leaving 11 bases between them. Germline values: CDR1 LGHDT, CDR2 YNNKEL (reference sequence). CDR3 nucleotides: TGTGCCAGCAGCTTTCCCGAAGGCGAGCAGTACTTC. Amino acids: CASSFPEGEQYF.

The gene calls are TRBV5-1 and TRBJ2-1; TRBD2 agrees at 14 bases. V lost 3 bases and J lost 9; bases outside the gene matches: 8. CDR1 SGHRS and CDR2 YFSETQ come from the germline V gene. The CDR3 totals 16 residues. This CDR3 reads CASSWTSGGHPGEQFF. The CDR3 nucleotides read TGCGCCAGCAGCTGGACTAGCGGGGGGCACCCCGGTGAGCAGTTCTTC.

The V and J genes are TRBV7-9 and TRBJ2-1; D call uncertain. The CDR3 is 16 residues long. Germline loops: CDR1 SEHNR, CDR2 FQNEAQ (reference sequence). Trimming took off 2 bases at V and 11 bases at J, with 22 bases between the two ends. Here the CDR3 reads CASSLSSLLPSGKQFF. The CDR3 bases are TGTGCCAGCAGCTTATCATCCCTATTGCCTAGTGGGAAGCAGTTCTTC.

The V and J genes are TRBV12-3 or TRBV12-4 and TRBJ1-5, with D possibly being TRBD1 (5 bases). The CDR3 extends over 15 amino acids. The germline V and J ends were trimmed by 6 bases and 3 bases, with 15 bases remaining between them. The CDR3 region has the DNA TGTGCCAGCAGCCGCCTCCAGGGCCACAATCAGCCCCAGCATTTT. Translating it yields CASSRLQGHNQPQHF.

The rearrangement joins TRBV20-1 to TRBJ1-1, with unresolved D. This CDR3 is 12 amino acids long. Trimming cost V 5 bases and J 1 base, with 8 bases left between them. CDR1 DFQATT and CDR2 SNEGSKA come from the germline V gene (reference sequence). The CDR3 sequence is CSAGVKNTEAFF. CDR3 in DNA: TGCAGTGCTGGAGTTAAGAACACTGAAGCTTTCTTT.

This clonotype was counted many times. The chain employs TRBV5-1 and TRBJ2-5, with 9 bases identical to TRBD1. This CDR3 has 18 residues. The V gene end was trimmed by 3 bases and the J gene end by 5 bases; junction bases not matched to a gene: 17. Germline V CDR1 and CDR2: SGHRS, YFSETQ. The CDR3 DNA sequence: TGCGCCAGCAGCTCAAAACCGGGACAGGGAGGAGCATGGGAGACCCAGTACTTC. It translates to CASSSKPGQGGAWETQYF.

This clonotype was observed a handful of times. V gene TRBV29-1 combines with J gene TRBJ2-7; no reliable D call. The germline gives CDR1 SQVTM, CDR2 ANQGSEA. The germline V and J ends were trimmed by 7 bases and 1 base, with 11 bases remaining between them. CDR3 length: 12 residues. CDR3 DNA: TGCAGCGCCGGCGGAGAGTCCTACGAGCAGTACTTC. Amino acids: CSAGGESYEQYF.

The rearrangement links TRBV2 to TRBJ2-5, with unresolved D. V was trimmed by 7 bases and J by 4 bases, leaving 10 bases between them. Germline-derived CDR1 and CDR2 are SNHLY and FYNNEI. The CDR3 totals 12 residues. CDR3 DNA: TGTGCCAGCACAGACCGAAGAGAGACCCAGTACTTC. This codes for CASTDRRETQYF.